Presented here are 18 T cell receptor beta chains from one specimen sequenced in a study of blood T cells in healthy people across ages. A J-beta primer mix and a sample-barcoded 5' primer were used in a second PCR of roughly 6 to 11 cycles. TCRdb redid the calling of the 5' RACE reads with MiXCR, one entry per CDR3 protein. Of 980,000 or so distinct CDR3 sequences listed, 48% are singletons. The source material was blood. Every receptor here comes from a man aged 30 to 45 in good health.

This clonotype appeared a few times. The chain combines TRBV6-2 or TRBV6-3 with TRBJ1-4; D gene unclear. CDR1 and CDR2 (germline): MNHEY, SVGEGT. The CDR3 totals 13 residues. Trimming left V 6 bases short and J 7 bases short, with 12 bases between. This CDR3 reads CASSRGWSEKLFF. DNA of the CDR3: TGTGCCAGCAGCCGCGGATGGTCTGAAAAACTGTTTTTT.

The V call is TRBV7-2, the J call TRBJ2-4; D tentatively fits TRBD1 or TRBD2 (5 bases each). Trimming removed 5 bases from V and 7 bases from J, with 12 bases in between. This CDR3 region has 13 residues. Germline assignment: CDR1 SGHTA and CDR2 FQGNSA. CDR3 sequence reads: CASSARDGNIQYF. The CDR3 bases are TGTGCCAGCAGCGCAAGGGACGGTAACATTCAGTACTTC. Supplemented by reference TRBV7-2 and TRBJ2-4, the full variable domain reads GAGVSQSPSNKVTEKGKDVELRCDPISGHTALYWYRQSLGQGLEFLIYFQGNSAPDKSGLPSDRFSAERTGGSVSTLTIQRTQQEDSAVYLCASSARDGNIQYFGAGTRLSVL.

This chain uses TRBV6-1 with TRBJ1-1; D gene ambiguous. This CDR3 has 14 residues. Germline CDR1 MNHNS, CDR2 SASEGT. V gave up 3 bases and J gave up 5 bases, with 13 bases separating them. For the CDR3, the DNA is TGTGCCAGCAGTGAGGTCGAGGCGTTAACTGAAGCTTTCTTT. Translating gives CASSEVEALTEAFF.

This rearrangement joins TRBV25-1 to TRBJ1-1; TRBD1 matches at 7 bases. V lost 2 bases, J lost 5 bases, and 8 bases stayed unmatched. This CDR3 contains 15 residues. The germline V gene has CDR1 MGHDK and CDR2 SYGVNS. CDR3 amino acids: CASSENDRVGTEAFF. The DNA for the CDR3 is TGTGCCAGCAGTGAAAACGACAGGGTCGGGACTGAAGCTTTCTTT. The variable domain in full, completed from reference TRBV25-1 and TRBJ1-1, reads EADIYQTPRYLVIGTGKKITLECSQTMGHDKMYWYQQDPGMELHLIHYSYGVNSTEKGDLSSESTVSRIRTEHFPLTLESARPSHTSQYLCASSENDRVGTEAFFGQGTRLTVV.

Points on this clonotype: A much larger clone lies a single base off, so this may be a read error. The rearrangement links TRBV10-3 to TRBJ2-1; D gene uncertain. With the DNA end fitting TRBJ2-7 better, the J assignment may be wrong. CDR1 ENHRY and CDR2 SYGVKD come from the germline V gene. This CDR3 has 14 residues. CDR3 protein: CAITNPGSYNEQYF. CDR3 sequence (DNA): TGTGCCATCACTAACCCCGGGTCCTACAATGAGCAGTACTTC.

V gene TRBV4-2 combines with J gene TRBJ2-5; 8 nucleotides line up with TRBD2. The CDR3 is 16 amino acids. Germline assignment: CDR1 LGHNA and CDR2 YNFKEQ. Trimming at V came to 0 bases and at J to 3 bases, leaving 6 bases not matched to a gene. The CDR3 region is CASSQDVRGVEETQYF. CDR3 nucleotide sequence: TGTGCCAGCAGCCAAGACGTGCGGGGGGTCGAAGAGACCCAGTACTTC.

This clonotype was counted a few times. This sequence joins TRBV12-3 or TRBV12-4 and TRBJ2-1; D unclear. This CDR3 has 12 residues. Trimming pared 4 bases from V and 7 bases from J, leaving 8 bases between. DNA for the CDR3: TGTGCCAGCAGTTGGCTAGGGAATGAGCAGTTCTTC. Translation gives CASSWLGNEQFF.

In this sample, this clonotype turned up once. This rearrangement joins TRBV9 to TRBJ2-5; D may be TRBD1 (6 bases). Looked up from germline, CDR1 is SGDLS and CDR2 is YYNGEE. The length of the CDR3 is 15 residues. V lost 3 bases and J 11 bases, leaving 23 bases between the germline ends. The CDR3 reads CASSADRLTYNKQYF. For the CDR3, the DNA is TGTGCCAGCAGCGCCGACAGGCTTACCTACAATAAGCAGTACTTC.

This clonotype was seen more than once but under ten times. CDR3 amino acids: CASSLASLVNSYEQYF. CDR3 coding DNA: TGTGCCAGCAGCTTAGCTTCCCTAGTAAATTCCTACGAGCAGTACTTC. The V call is TRBV7-2, the J call TRBJ2-7; D remains ambiguous. The CDR3 contains 16 residues. Between the trimmed V and J ends, which lost 0 bases and 1 base, there was a span of 13 bases. The germline gives CDR1 SGHTA, CDR2 FQGNSA.

The CDR3 region has the DNA TGCAGTGTAGGCCGGGGACACAATGAGCAGTACTTC. This translates into CSVGRGHNEQYF. This chain connects TRBV20-1 to TRBJ2-5; D may be TRBD1 (6 bases). V was trimmed by 7 bases and J by 11 bases, leaving 20 bases between them. The germline gives CDR1 DFQATT, CDR2 SNEGSKA (reference sequence). CDR3 length equals 12 residues.

The chain carries TRBV27 and TRBJ2-3, with unresolved D. The CDR3 sequence is 16 residues long. Germline CDR1 is MNHEY and CDR2 is SMNVEV (reference sequence). V lost 6 bases and J lost 2, with 18 bases in between. For the CDR3, the DNA is TGTGCCAGCAGCGAAGTCGGGTCCCTTATCACAGATACGCAGTATTTT. Its translation: CASSEVGSLITDTQYF.

This clonotype has just a few counts. This sequence joins TRBV9 and TRBJ2-7; D perhaps matches TRBD2 (6 bases). CDR3 length: 14 residues. V lost 0 bases to trimming and J lost 7 bases, with 14 bases between them. CDR1 SGDLS and CDR2 YYNGEE come from the germline V gene. The CDR3 is CASSVGDLKGEQYF. The CDR3 bases are TGTGCCAGCAGCGTAGGGGACTTAAAGGGGGAGCAGTACTTC.

V gene TRBV12-3 or TRBV12-4 combines with J gene TRBJ1-2, with TRBD1 as a possible D gene (6 bases). With 1 base removed from V and 10 bases from J, the gap between germline ends came to 13 bases. CDR3 size: 13 residues. CDR3 residues: CASSLGQTGFYTF. The CDR3 nucleotides are TGTGCCAGCAGTTTAGGCCAGACAGGTTTCTACACCTTC.

This clonotype was found a few times. The chain combines TRBV3-1 with TRBJ1-5; tentatively, D is TRBD1 (5 bases). The CDR3 runs to 15 residues. Germline CDR1 reads LGHDT; CDR2 reads YNNKEL (reference sequence). V dropped 1 base and J dropped 2 bases, with 9 bases sitting between them. CDR3 residues: CASSQGGGGNQPQHF. CDR3 bases: TGTGCCAGCAGCCAAGGGGGGGGAGGCAATCAGCCCCAGCATTTT.

The chain couples TRBV7-9 to TRBJ1-2; 12 nucleotides agree with TRBD1. Trimming took 5 bases from V and 4 from J; bases not matched to a gene: 8. The germline gives CDR1 SEHNR, CDR2 FQNEAQ (reference sequence). There are 16 residues in the CDR3. CDR3 nucleotide sequence: TGTGCCAGCAGCGCGAGGGACAGGGGGCGAGCCTATGGCTACACCTTC. It encodes CASSARDRGRAYGYTF.

The chain carries TRBV4-3 and TRBJ1-2; no definite D call. The CDR3 runs to 16 residues. CDR1 and CDR2 from the germline V gene are LGHNA and YSLEER. The V gene lost 0 bases and the J gene lost 5 bases, with 16 bases spanning the gap. Here the CDR3 reads CASSQDSYGEAYGYTF. Here the CDR3 DNA reads TGCGCCAGCAGCCAAGATTCGTATGGGGAGGCTTATGGCTACACCTTC.

The gene calls are TRBV25-1 and TRBJ2-7; D call uncertain. From germline, CDR1 is MGHDK and CDR2 SYGVNS. V was trimmed by 1 base and J by 0 bases, leaving 13 bases between them. This CDR3 is built from 16 residues. CDR3 DNA: TGTGCCAGCAGTGAATCCCCCGGCTGGAACTCCTACGAGCAGTACTTC. Translation gives CASSESPGWNSYEQYF.

The J gene is TRBJ2-7, the V gene TRBV10-3, with D maybe TRBD2 (5 bases). This CDR3 contains 14 residues. The V gene's germline CDR1 is ENHRY and CDR2 SYGVKD. With 0 bases removed from V and 0 bases from J, the gap between germline ends came to 6 bases. CDR3 DNA sequence: TGTGCCATCAGTGAGTCGACTATCTCCTACGAGCAGTACTTC. As protein: CAISESTISYEQYF.